The clone carrying this T cell receptor beta chain was observed once. Its target is unknown. Germline values: CDR1 LGHNA, CDR2 YSLEER. V was cut by 4 bases and J by 3 bases, with 12 bases left in between. The CDR3 totals 15 residues. Measured with immunoSEQ multiplex PCR; TCRdb has only the in-frame clones, and not every one. The profile shows some 2,100,000 clones, approximately 96% of them singletons. This sample was included in a study of shared clonotypes between healthy human individuals. General study results and limits: Read depth was anticipated to influence clonotype sharing among donors. What naive subsets generally showed was a larger estimated richness than memory subsets showed. Of the naive CD4 clonotypes, roughly 5% were shared across several donors.

The sequence came from a man younger than 30 in good health. The chain links TRBV4-3 to TRBJ1-4; tentatively, D is TRBD1 (5 bases). The sample was naive CD4+ T cells sorted from blood. Subset of the sample: CD45RA+ positively selected. The CDR3 loop is CASSRNRQANEKLFF. The CDR3 DNA is TGCGCCAGCAGCCGAAACAGGCAGGCTAATGAAAAACTGTTTTTT.